One and the same sample provided the 3 T cell receptor beta chains below, sequenced in a study of human T cells and chemical hapten exposure. TCRdb reprocessed the RACE reads with MiXCR, giving one entry per CDR3 protein. The data contain approximately 260,000 distinct CDR3 sequences, roughly 8.9% of them singletons. Sample time point: pre-sensitization, week 0. Noted treatment: therapeutic diphenylcyclopropenone sensitization with weekly scalp DPC. The starting material was whole blood, obtained in connection with sensitization to the hapten diphenylcyclopropenone (DPC). Source of these receptors: a woman between 40 and 50 years old with alopecia areata. Some clones in this sample may be carry-over from other donors' samples.

This clonotype turned up a few times. The chain links TRBV28 to TRBJ2-7; TRBD2 is a possible D gene (5 bases). Germline V gives CDR1 MDHEN, CDR2 SYDVKM. V lost 6 bases and J lost 0, with 12 bases in between. The CDR3 has 14 amino acids. The CDR3 region is CASSFGLRSYEQYF. The CDR3 nucleotides read TGTGCCAGCAGCTTCGGACTTCGCTCCTACGAGCAGTACTTC.

This clonotype turned up a few times. The DNA is left out, because the CDR3 cannot be placed on it with certainty; the CDR3 is given as TCRdb lists it. V and J are TRBV7-2 and TRBJ2-3; the D call TRBD1 from the table was never checked on the DNA. Germline V gene data show CDR1 as SGHTA and CDR2 as FQGNSA. The CDR3 length is 15 residues, termini included. The CDR3 sequence: CASSLFLSGTDTQYF.

This clonotype came up many times. V and J are TRBV24-1 and TRBJ2-1; TRBD2 matches 7 bases. V shed 3 bases, J shed 1 base, and the junction held 5 bases outside the gene matches. The CDR3 contains 16 residues. CDR1 is KGHDR and CDR2 is SFDVKD in the germline V gene. This chain's CDR3 is CATSDASGVSYNEQFF. DNA for the CDR3: TGTGCCACCAGTGATGCCAGCGGGGTTTCCTACAATGAGCAGTTCTTC.